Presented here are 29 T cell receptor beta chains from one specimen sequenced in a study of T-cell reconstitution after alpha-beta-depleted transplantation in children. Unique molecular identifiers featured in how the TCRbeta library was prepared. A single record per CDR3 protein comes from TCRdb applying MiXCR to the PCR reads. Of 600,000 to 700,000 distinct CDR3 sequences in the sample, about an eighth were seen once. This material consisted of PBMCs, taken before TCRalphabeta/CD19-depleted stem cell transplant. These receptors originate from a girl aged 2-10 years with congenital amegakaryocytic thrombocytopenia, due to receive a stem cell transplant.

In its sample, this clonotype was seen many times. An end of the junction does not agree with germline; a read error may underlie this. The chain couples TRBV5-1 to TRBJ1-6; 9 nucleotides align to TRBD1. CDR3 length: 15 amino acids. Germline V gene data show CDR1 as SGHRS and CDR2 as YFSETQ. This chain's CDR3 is CASSLRDRENLPLHF. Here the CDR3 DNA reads TGCGCCAGCAGCCTAAGGGACAGGGAGAATTTACCCCTCCACTTT.

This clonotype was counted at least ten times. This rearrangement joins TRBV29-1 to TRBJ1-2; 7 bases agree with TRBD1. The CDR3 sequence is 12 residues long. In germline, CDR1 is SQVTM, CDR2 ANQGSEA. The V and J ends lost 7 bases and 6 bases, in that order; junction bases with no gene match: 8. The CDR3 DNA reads TGCAGCGCCGGGGACAGTAGAGATGGCTACACCTTC. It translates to CSAGDSRDGYTF.

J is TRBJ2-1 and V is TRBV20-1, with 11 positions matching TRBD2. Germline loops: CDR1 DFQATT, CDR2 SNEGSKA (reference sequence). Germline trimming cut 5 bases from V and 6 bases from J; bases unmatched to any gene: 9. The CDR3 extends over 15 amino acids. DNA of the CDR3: TGCAGTGCTCCTACCCTTAGCGGGAGGGCCAATGAGCAGTTCTTC. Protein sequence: CSAPTLSGRANEQFF.

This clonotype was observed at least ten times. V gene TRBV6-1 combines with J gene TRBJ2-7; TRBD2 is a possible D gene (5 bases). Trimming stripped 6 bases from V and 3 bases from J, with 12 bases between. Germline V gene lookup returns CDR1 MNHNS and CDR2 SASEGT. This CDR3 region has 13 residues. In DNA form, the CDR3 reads TGTGCCAGCAGCCCAGTCGGGGTCTACGAGCAGTACTTC. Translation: CASSPVGVYEQYF.

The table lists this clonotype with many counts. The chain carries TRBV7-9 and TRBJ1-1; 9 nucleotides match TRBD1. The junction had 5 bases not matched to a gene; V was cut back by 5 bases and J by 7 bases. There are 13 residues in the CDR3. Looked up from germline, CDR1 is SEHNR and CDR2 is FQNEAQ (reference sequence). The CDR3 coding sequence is TGTGCCAGCAGCCCCTCGGGACAGGGTGAAGCTTTCTTT. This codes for CASSPSGQGEAFF.

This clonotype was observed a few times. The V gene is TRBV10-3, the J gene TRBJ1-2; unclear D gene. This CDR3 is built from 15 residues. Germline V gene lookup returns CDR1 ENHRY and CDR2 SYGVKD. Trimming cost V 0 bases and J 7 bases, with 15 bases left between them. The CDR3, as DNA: TGTGCCATCAGTGAGTCGGTTGGGGTTTACGGTGGCTACACCTTC. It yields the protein CAISESVGVYGGYTF.

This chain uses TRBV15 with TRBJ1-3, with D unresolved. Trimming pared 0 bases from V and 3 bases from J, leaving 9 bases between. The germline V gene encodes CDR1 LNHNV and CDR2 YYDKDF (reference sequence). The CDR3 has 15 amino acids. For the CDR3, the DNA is TGTGCCACCAGCAGAGATAGGGTTTATGGAAACACCATATATTTT. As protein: CATSRDRVYGNTIYF.

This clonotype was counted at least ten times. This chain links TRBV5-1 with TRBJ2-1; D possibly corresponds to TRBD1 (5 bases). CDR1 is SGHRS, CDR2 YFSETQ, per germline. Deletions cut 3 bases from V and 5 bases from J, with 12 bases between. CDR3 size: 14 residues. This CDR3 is CASSYLDKHNEQFF. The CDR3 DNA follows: TGCGCCAGCAGCTATCTGGACAAACACAATGAGCAGTTCTTC.

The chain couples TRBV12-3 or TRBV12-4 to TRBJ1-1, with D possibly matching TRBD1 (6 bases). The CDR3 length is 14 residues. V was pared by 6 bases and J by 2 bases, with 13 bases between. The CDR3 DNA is TGTGCCAGCAGGACCCAGGGGCGTAACACTGAAGCTTTCTTT. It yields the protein CASRTQGRNTEAFF.

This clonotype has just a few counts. For the CDR3, the DNA is TGCGCCAGCAGCCAGTCGGGGCCGGGGACCGGGGAGCTGTTTTTT. Amino acid sequence: CASSQSGPGTGELFF. J is TRBJ2-2 and V is TRBV4-1; either TRBD1 or TRBD2 may supply D (5 bases each). This CDR3 has 15 amino acids. Trimming pared 3 bases from V and 5 bases from J, leaving 13 bases between. Per germline, CDR1 MGHRA and CDR2 YSYEKL.

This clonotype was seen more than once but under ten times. This CDR3 reads CASSWAPGLAGDSNEQFF. CDR3 DNA: TGCGCCAGCAGCTGGGCCCCGGGACTAGCGGGAGATAGTAATGAGCAGTTCTTC. The chain joins TRBV5-1 to TRBJ2-1, with 14 bases that match TRBD2. The CDR3 extends over 18 amino acids. Trimming removed 3 bases from V and 7 bases from J; junction bases left unmatched: 12. Germline CDR1 and CDR2: SGHRS and YFSETQ.

In nucleotides, the CDR3 is TGCAGCGTTGAAGATCCATGGGACAGGAATAACTATGGCTACACCTTC. Its translation is CSVEDPWDRNNYGYTF. The V gene is TRBV29-1, the J gene TRBJ1-2; 8 nucleotides line up with TRBD1. The V segment lost 0 bases and the J segment 1 base; nucleotides outside the gene matches: 7. Germline CDR1 reads SQVTM; CDR2 reads ANQGSEA. The CDR3 has 16 residues.

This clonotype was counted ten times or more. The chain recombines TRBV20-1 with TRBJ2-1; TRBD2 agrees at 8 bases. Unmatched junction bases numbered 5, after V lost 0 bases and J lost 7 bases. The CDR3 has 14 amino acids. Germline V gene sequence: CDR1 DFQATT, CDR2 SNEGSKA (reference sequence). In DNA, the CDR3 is TGCAGTGCTAGAGATCTCGAGCGGGGGAATGAGCAGTTCTTC. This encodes CSARDLERGNEQFF.

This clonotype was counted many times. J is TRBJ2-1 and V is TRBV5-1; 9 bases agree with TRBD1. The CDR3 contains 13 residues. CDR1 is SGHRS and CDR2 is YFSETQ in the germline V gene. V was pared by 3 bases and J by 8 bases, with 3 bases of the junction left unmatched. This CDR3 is CASSWGQGYEQFF. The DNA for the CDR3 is TGCGCCAGCAGCTGGGGACAGGGCTATGAGCAGTTCTTC.

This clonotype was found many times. The CDR3 nucleotides are TGTGCCAGCAGCTTAGACACCCGAGGAGGGAACACTGAAGCTTTCTTT. Translation gives CASSLDTRGGNTEAFF. The rearrangement links TRBV7-9 to TRBJ1-1; no clear D gene. There are 16 residues in the CDR3. Germline CDR1 reads SEHNR; CDR2 reads FQNEAQ (reference sequence). V was clipped by 1 base and J by 1 base, with 13 bases between them.

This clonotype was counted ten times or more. CDR3 sequence: CSGGIANTDTQYF. The CDR3, as DNA: TGCAGTGGGGGGATAGCCAACACAGATACGCAGTATTTT. V usage is TRBV20-1 and J usage is TRBJ2-3; D is tentatively TRBD1 or TRBD2 (5 bases each). Germline loops: CDR1 DFQATT, CDR2 SNEGSKA (reference sequence). V was clipped by 7 bases and J by 2 bases, with 13 bases between them. The CDR3 sequence is 13 residues long.

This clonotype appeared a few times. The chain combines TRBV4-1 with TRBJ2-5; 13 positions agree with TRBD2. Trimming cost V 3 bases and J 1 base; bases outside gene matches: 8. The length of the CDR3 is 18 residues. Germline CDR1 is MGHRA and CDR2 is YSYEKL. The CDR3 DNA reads TGCGCCAGCAGCCAGATTGGACTAGCGGGAGTAGTCCAAGAGACCCAGTACTTC. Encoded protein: CASSQIGLAGVVQETQYF.

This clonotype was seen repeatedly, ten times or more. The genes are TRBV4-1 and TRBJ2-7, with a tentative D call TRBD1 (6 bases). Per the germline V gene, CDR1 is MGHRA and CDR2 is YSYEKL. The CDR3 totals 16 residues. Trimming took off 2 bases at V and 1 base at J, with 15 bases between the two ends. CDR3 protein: CASSQRKGQQSYEQYF. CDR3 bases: TGCGCCAGCAGCCAACGCAAGGGACAACAATCCTACGAGCAGTACTTC.

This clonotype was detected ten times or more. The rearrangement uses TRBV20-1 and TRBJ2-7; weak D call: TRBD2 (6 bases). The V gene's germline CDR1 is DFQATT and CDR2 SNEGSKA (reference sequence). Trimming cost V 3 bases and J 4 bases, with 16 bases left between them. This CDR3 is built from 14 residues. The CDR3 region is CSASPGTEGYEQYF. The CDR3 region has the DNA TGCAGTGCTAGTCCCGGGACTGAAGGTTACGAGCAGTACTTC.

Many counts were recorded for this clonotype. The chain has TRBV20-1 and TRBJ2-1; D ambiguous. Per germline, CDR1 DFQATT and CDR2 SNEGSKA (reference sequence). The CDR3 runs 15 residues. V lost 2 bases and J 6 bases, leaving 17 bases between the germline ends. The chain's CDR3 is CSARHPSTTFNEQFF. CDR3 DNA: TGCAGTGCTAGACACCCCTCCACAACGTTCAATGAGCAGTTCTTC.

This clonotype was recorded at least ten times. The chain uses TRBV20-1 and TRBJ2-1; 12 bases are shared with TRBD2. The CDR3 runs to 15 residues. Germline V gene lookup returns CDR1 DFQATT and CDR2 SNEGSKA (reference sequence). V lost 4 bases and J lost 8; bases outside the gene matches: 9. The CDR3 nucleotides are TGCAGTGCTACGACTCGACTAGCGGGAGTCGATGAGCAGTTCTTC. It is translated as CSATTRLAGVDEQFF.

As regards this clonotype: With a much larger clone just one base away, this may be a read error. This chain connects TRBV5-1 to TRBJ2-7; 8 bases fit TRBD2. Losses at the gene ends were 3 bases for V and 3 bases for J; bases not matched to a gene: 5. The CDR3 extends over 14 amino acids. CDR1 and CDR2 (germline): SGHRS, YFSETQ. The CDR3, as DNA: TGCGCCAGCAGCTGGGGACTAGTGGGCTACGAGCAGTACTTC. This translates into CASSWGLVGYEQYF.

Written as DNA, the CDR3 is TGTGCCAGCAGTGTTGAACATCGGGGTACCGGGGAGCTGTTTTTT. It yields the protein CASSVEHRGTGELFF. This chain uses TRBV6-4 with TRBJ2-2; a possible D gene is TRBD2 (5 bases). V shed 4 bases and J shed 5 bases, with 14 bases lying between them. Germline values: CDR1 MRHNA, CDR2 SNTAGT. CDR3 length equals 15 residues.

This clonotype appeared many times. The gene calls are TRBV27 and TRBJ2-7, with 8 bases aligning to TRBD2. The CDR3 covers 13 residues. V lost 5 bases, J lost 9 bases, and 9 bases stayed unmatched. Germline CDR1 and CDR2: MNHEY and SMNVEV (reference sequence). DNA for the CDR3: TGTGCCAGCAGTCCGGGACTAGGCTTCGGGCAGTACTTC. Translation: CASSPGLGFGQYF.

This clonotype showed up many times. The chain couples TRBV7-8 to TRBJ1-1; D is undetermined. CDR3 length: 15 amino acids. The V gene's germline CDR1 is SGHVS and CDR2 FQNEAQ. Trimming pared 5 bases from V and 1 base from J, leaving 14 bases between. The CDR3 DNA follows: TGTGCCAGCAGCCCCCGGGGTCGGGGGAACACTGAAGCTTTCTTT. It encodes CASSPRGRGNTEAFF. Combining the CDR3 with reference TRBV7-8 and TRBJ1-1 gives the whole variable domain GAGVSQSPRYKVAKRGQDVALRCDPISGHVSLFWYQQALGQGPEFLTYFQNEAQLDKSGLPSDRFFAERPEGSVSTLKIQRTQQEDSAVYLCASSPRGRGNTEAFFGQGTRLTVV.

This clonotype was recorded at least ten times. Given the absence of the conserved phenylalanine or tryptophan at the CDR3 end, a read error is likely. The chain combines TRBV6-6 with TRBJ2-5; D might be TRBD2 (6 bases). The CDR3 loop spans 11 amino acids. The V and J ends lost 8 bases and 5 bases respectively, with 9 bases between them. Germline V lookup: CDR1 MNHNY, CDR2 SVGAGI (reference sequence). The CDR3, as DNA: TGTGCCAGCGAGCTAGCGGAGACCCAGTACCTC. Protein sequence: CASELAETQYL.

CDR3 protein: CASSLFQGHTEAFF. The DNA of the CDR3 is TGTGCCAGCAGCTTATTTCAGGGTCACACTGAAGCTTTCTTT. V is TRBV7-9 and J is TRBJ1-1; weak D call: TRBD1 (5 bases). Trimming took 2 bases from V and 3 from J, leaving 10 bases between them. Germline CDR1 is SEHNR and CDR2 is FQNEAQ (reference sequence). The CDR3 runs 14 residues.

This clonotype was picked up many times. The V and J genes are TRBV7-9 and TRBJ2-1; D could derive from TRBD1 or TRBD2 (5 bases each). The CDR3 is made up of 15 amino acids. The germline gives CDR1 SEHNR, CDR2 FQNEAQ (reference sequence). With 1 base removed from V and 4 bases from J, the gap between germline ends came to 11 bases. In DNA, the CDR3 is TGTGCCAGCAGCTTAGTTGTTGGGGGATACAATGAGCAGTTCTTC. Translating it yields CASSLVVGGYNEQFF.

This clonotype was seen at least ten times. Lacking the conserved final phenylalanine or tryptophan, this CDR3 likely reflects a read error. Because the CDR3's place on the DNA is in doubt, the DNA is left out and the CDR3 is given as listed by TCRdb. The CDR3 is CASRETSLTIKI. The chain is built from TRBV2 and TRBJ2-4. The CDR3 totals 12 residues, both ends included. Germline-derived CDR1 and CDR2 are SNHLY and FYNNEI.